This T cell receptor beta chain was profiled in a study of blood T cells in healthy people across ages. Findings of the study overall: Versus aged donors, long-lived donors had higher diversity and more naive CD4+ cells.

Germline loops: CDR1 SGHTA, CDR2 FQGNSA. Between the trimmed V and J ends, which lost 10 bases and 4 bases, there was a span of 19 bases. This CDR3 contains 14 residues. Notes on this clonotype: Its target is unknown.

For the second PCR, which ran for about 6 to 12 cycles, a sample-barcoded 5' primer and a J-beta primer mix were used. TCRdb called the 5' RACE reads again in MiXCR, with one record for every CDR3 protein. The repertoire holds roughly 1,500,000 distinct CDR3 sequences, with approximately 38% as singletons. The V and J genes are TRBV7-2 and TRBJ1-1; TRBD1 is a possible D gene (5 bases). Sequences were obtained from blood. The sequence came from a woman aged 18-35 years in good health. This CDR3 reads CAIRTTGTGTEAFF. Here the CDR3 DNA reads TGTGCCATCCGTACGACGGGGACTGGCACTGAAGCTTTCTTT.